Here is one TCR beta chain with its context. It has no known antigen specificity. No quality values exist for individual bases; no much larger clone is one base distant. The CDR3 starts with the cysteine, ends with the phenylalanine, and has 16 residues. Only the CDR3 part of the read is kept: 48 bases, read in frame from the first base. Trimming removed 1 base from V and 0 bases from J, leaving 13 bases between the germline ends. This specimen comes from a study of T-cell reconstitution after alpha-beta-depleted transplantation in children listed by TCRdb under 2016. Looking at the study overall: Using TCR repertoire profiling, the study quantitatively followed how T-cell immune reconstitution unfolded in children after TCRalphabeta/CD19-depleted allogeneic hematopoietic cell transplantation.

Library generation was performed with PCR. TCRdb records Illumina HiSeq 2500 as the sequencer. TCR library preparation used molecular barcoding, with unique molecular identifiers applied to normalize quantification of the TCRbeta repertoire. The public reads were reprocessed in TCRdb via fastp at Q25 and MiXCR, keeping in-frame beta chains. CDR3 protein duplicates are merged, each entry listing the most common genes and DNA. The sample table shows some 590,000 distinct CDR3 sequences, and 8% to 11% are seen once. Less than 5% of the sample rests with the top ten. Sequenced here: PBMCs from the stem cell graft donor, sampled from the stem cell graft. The receptor's source is a human donor who donated a stem cell graft to a child with acute myeloid leukemia. The chain links TRBV12-3 or TRBV12-4 with TRBJ2-7, with TRBD2 perhaps the D gene, on 6 matching bases. The CDR3 corresponds to CASSLGRGGSSYEQYF. At the DNA level, the sequence is TGTGCCAGCAGTTTAGGGAGGGGTGGGAGCTCCTACGAGCAGTACTTC.